The 32 T cell receptor beta chains presented below share a single source sample, sequenced in a study of cytomegalovirus exposure and HLA in healthy donors. Amplification used 60 Vbeta primers and 13 Jbeta primers. Generated by immunoSEQ multiplex PCR, the TCRdb table keeps only in-frame clones and is missing some. The table records 95,000 to 110,000 clones, approximately 84% of them present only once. The specimen sequenced was PBMCs. The receptor source for this set is a man aged 25-45 years in good health and CMV-seronegative.

This chain joins TRBV6-1 and TRBJ2-3; possibly TRBD1 for D (6 bases). CDR1 is MNHNS and CDR2 is SASEGT in the germline V gene. The CDR3 has 15 amino acids. V lost 7 bases, J lost 3 bases, and 17 bases lay in between. CDR3 amino acids: CASTGKGVGTDTQYF. The CDR3, as DNA: TGTGCCAGCACCGGAAAGGGGGTGGGGACAGATACGCAGTATTTT.

The chain links TRBV7-2 to TRBJ2-7; D remains ambiguous. V was cut by 11 bases and J by 3 bases, with 14 bases left in between. The CDR3 length is 12 residues. Germline-derived CDR1 and CDR2 are SGHTA and FQGNSA. CDR3 nucleotide sequence: TGTGCCGGTGGTTCAGACATCTACGAGCAGTACTTC. It is translated as CAGGSDIYEQYF.

V and J are TRBV5-4 and TRBJ2-5; 8 nucleotides line up with TRBD2. Germline V lookup: CDR1 SGHNT, CDR2 YYREEE (reference sequence). The CDR3 is 14 residues long. The J segment lost 5 bases and the V segment lost 5 bases, leaving 8 bases of the junction unmatched. For the CDR3, the DNA is TGTGCCAGCAGGTTAGGACTAGCCGGGGAGACCCAGTACTTC. Translation: CASRLGLAGETQYF.

The J gene is TRBJ2-3, the V gene TRBV19; tentatively, D is TRBD1 (5 bases). Germline CDR1 reads LNHDA; CDR2 reads SQIVND (reference sequence). This CDR3 region has 14 residues. The V gene lost 3 bases and the J gene lost 2 bases, with 9 bases spanning the gap. Here the CDR3 DNA reads TGTGCCAGTAGTATTCAGACAGACACAGATACGCAGTATTTT. As protein: CASSIQTDTDTQYF.

The chain recombines TRBV28 with TRBJ1-5, with a tentative D call TRBD1 (5 bases). V was pared by 11 bases and J by 0 bases, with 14 bases between. Per the germline V gene, CDR1 is MDHEN and CDR2 is SYDVKM. The CDR3 extends over 14 amino acids. CDR3 protein: CAAGPPNSNQPQHF. The CDR3, as DNA: TGTGCCGCAGGGCCCCCCAATAGCAATCAGCCCCAGCATTTT.

This chain connects TRBV7-8 to TRBJ1-1; TRBD1 matches at 7 bases. The CDR3 has 16 residues. Germline assignment: CDR1 SGHVS and CDR2 FQNEAQ. J was trimmed by 1 base and V by 5 bases; bases with no gene match: 10. CDR3 coding DNA: TGTGCCAGCAGCCGAACTAGGGGGCTGGGGAACACTGAAGCTTTCTTT. Translated, it gives CASSRTRGLGNTEAFF.

The chain links TRBV19 to TRBJ2-7; possibly TRBD2 for D (6 bases). CDR3 length equals 13 residues. The V gene's germline CDR1 is LNHDA and CDR2 SQIVND (reference sequence). V lost 4 bases, J lost 7 bases, and 14 bases lay in between. The CDR3, as DNA: TGTGCCAGTAGTACGTCGGGAGCTGGGGAGCAGTACTTC. Its translation is CASSTSGAGEQYF.

By sample share, this clone is medium-sized. The chain uses TRBV6-1 and TRBJ1-5, with D hard to call. CDR3 size: 14 residues. V gave up 2 bases and J gave up 4 bases, with 9 bases separating them. Looked up from germline, CDR1 is MNHNS and CDR2 is SASEGT. The chain's CDR3 is CASSEITANQPQHF. The DNA of the CDR3 is TGTGCCAGCAGTGAAATAACAGCTAATCAGCCCCAGCATTTT.

The count of this clone is one. The chain couples TRBV27 to TRBJ2-3, with D tentatively TRBD2 (6 bases). Germline values: CDR1 MNHEY, CDR2 SMNVEV (reference sequence). V lost 7 bases and J 6 bases, leaving 14 bases between the germline ends. This CDR3 region has 13 residues. The CDR3, as DNA: TGTGCCAGCACTGTCCGCGGGGCGGATACGCAGTATTTT. The encoded protein is CASTVRGADTQYF.

This clone was seen once. The CDR3, as DNA: TGTGCCAGCAGCCCTGGGCTAGCGGTCTACGAGCAGTACTTC. Translation: CASSPGLAVYEQYF. This sequence joins TRBV5-4 and TRBJ2-7; 7 bases line up with TRBD2. The germline gives CDR1 SGHNT, CDR2 YYREEE (reference sequence). V shed 4 bases and J 3 bases; nucleotides not matched to a gene: 7. There are 14 residues in the CDR3.

J is TRBJ2-2 and V is TRBV6-4, with a possible D match to TRBD1 (5 bases). CDR1 MRHNA and CDR2 SNTAGT come from the germline V gene. The length of the CDR3 is 13 residues. The germline V and J ends were trimmed by 0 bases and 6 bases, with 5 bases remaining between them. The chain's CDR3 is CASSDSQAGELFF. CDR3 nucleotides: TGTGCCAGCAGTGACTCACAGGCCGGGGAGCTGTTTTTT.

The rearrangement uses TRBV7-6 and TRBJ2-1; D might be TRBD2 (6 bases). The V and J ends lost 6 bases and 10 bases respectively, with 19 bases between them. CDR1 and CDR2 (germline): SGHVS, FNYEAQ. The CDR3 is made up of 14 amino acids. The CDR3 protein is CASRVTSALGEQFF. The CDR3 region has the DNA TGTGCCAGCAGGGTGACTAGTGCGTTGGGAGAGCAGTTCTTC.

The chain is built from TRBV29-1 and TRBJ2-1; D gene uncertain. In germline, CDR1 is SQVTM, CDR2 ANQGSEA. Trimming stripped 6 bases from V and 7 bases from J, with 7 bases between. The CDR3 has 10 amino acids. The CDR3 DNA reads TGCAGCGTACTCAGGAATGAGCAGTTCTTC. Translation: CSVLRNEQFF.

The rearrangement uses TRBV14 and TRBJ2-2, with no clear D. Trimming took 1 base from V and 7 from J, leaving 10 bases between them. CDR3 length: 14 amino acids. Germline V gives CDR1 SGHDN, CDR2 FVKESK. CDR3 region: CASSQAGAYGELFF. For the CDR3, the DNA is TGTGCCAGCAGCCAAGCTGGAGCCTACGGGGAGCTGTTTTTT.

The genes are TRBV5-1 and TRBJ2-7; D might be TRBD2 (7 bases). The germline V gene has CDR1 SGHRS and CDR2 YFSETQ. Trimming removed 3 bases from V and 0 bases from J, with 13 bases in between. The CDR3 spans 15 residues. The CDR3 sequence is CASSSGGLSSYEQYF. Here the CDR3 DNA reads TGCGCCAGCAGCTCCGGGGGGCTGAGCTCCTACGAGCAGTACTTC. Full variable domain (missing parts from reference TRBV5-1 and TRBJ2-7): KAGVTQTPRYLIKTRGQQVTLSCSPISGHRSVSWYQQTPGQGLQFLFEYFSETQRNKGNFPGRFSGRQFSNSRSEMNVSTLELGDSALYLCASSSGGLSSYEQYFGPGTRLTVT.

This sequence joins TRBV19 and TRBJ2-7; D is ambiguous. V was shortened by 3 bases and J by 0 bases, with 6 bases between the two germline ends. Germline CDR1 LNHDA, CDR2 SQIVND (reference sequence). The CDR3 extends over 13 amino acids. The CDR3 coding sequence is TGTGCCAGTAGTATGGCCAGCTCCTACGAGCAGTACTTC. Translating gives CASSMASSYEQYF.

This rearrangement joins TRBV5-5 to TRBJ1-5; D is possibly TRBD1 (5 bases). Germline V lookup: CDR1 SGHKS, CDR2 YYEKEE (reference sequence). The V and J ends lost 4 bases and 6 bases respectively, with 11 bases between them. This CDR3 has 13 amino acids. CDR3 DNA: TGTGCCAGCAGCCGGGAGGGGAGTCAGCCCCAGCATTTT. Protein product: CASSREGSQPQHF.

The rearrangement uses TRBV28 and TRBJ1-1; maybe TRBD1 (6 bases). The CDR3 loop spans 14 amino acids. Germline CDR1 is MDHEN and CDR2 is SYDVKM. Trimming took off 2 bases at V and 10 bases at J, with 17 bases between the two ends. The CDR3 DNA reads TGTGCCAGCAGTTTACCCGGTCTAGGGGGATCAGCTTTCTTT. It encodes CASSLPGLGGSAFF.

Points on this clone: At one end the junction does not follow the germline gene, possibly because of a read error. V is TRBV9 and J is TRBJ1-2; no reliable D call. Per germline, CDR1 SGDLS and CDR2 YYNGEE. The CDR3 spans 15 residues. The CDR3 nucleotides read TGTGCCAGCAGCTCAAGACCCGATATGAACTATGGCTGCACCTTC. This codes for CASSSRPDMNYGCTF.

V gene TRBV28 combines with J gene TRBJ1-3; 7 bases are shared with TRBD1. Trimming removed 6 bases from V and 2 bases from J; junction bases left unmatched: 7. The CDR3 is 15 amino acids. Germline assignment: CDR1 MDHEN and CDR2 SYDVKM. The CDR3 sequence is CASSIAGTAGNTIYF. The CDR3 nucleotides read TGTGCCAGCAGCATAGCCGGGACAGCTGGAAACACCATATATTTT.

The chain has TRBV7-2 and TRBJ2-3; 8 nucleotides match TRBD2. Per germline, CDR1 SGHTA and CDR2 FQGNSA. V shed 0 bases and J 6 bases; nucleotides not matched to a gene: 2. The CDR3 is 14 amino acids. This chain's CDR3 is CASSLARGADTQYF. The CDR3 DNA follows: TGTGCCAGCAGCTTAGCGCGGGGGGCGGATACGCAGTATTTT. The complete variable domain, with remaining parts taken from reference TRBV7-2 and TRBJ2-3, reads GAGVSQSPSNKVTEKGKDVELRCDPISGHTALYWYRQSLGQGLEFLIYFQGNSAPDKSGLPSDRFSAERTGGSVSTLTIQRTQQEDSAVYLCASSLARGADTQYFGPGTRLTVL.

The rearrangement links TRBV5-1 to TRBJ2-5; TRBD1 matches at 10 bases. Germline values: CDR1 SGHRS, CDR2 YFSETQ. The V segment lost 0 bases and the J segment 5 bases; nucleotides outside the gene matches: 4. This CDR3 is built from 15 residues. CDR3: CASSLAGTGAETQYF. The CDR3 coding sequence is TGCGCCAGCAGCTTGGCCGGGACAGGGGCCGAGACCCAGTACTTC.

The chain employs TRBV6-6 and TRBJ2-2; 8 positions agree with TRBD1. This CDR3 spans 15 amino acids. Germline V CDR1 and CDR2: MNHNY, SVGAGI (reference sequence). Trimming took 6 bases from V and 4 from J; bases not matched to a gene: 7. The CDR3 DNA reads as TGTGCCAGCAGACAGACAGGGGAGAGCACCGGGGAGCTGTTTTTT. As protein: CASRQTGESTGELFF.

This clone showed up just a few times. The identical CDR3 is also encoded by other nucleotide sequences in the sample. The chain recombines TRBV5-6 with TRBJ2-5; D is unresolved. The CDR3 is 11 residues long. Trimming cost V 2 bases and J 5 bases, with 4 bases left between them. CDR1 SGHDT and CDR2 YYEEEE come from the germline V gene. The CDR3 sequence is CASSFRETQYF. For the CDR3, the DNA is TGTGCCAGCAGCTTCCGGGAGACCCAGTACTTC.

This clone was detected once. The J gene is TRBJ1-3, the V gene TRBV2; 8 positions match TRBD1. In germline, CDR1 is SNHLY, CDR2 FYNNEI. The CDR3 has 15 amino acids. J lost 0 bases, V lost 6 bases, and 4 bases had no gene match. CDR3 amino acids: CASSHDRGSGNTIYF. As DNA, the CDR3 is TGTGCCAGCAGCCATGACAGGGGCTCTGGAAACACCATATATTTT.

The CDR3 DNA is TGTGCCAGCTCACACGGGTCCCTTACGGACACCATATATTTT. Translated, it gives CASSHGSLTDTIYF. This chain uses TRBV18 with TRBJ1-3; D is ambiguous. The V and J ends lost 4 bases and 8 bases respectively, with 15 bases between them. The length of the CDR3 is 14 residues. Germline V lookup: CDR1 KGHSH, CDR2 LQKENI.

This clone was seen a handful of times. This chain connects TRBV6-1 to TRBJ2-6, with a possible D match to TRBD2 (6 bases). Germline V gives CDR1 MNHNS, CDR2 SASEGT. The CDR3 runs to 15 residues. The CDR3 DNA follows: TGTGCGGAAGGAGGCGGGGTCTCTGGGGCCAACGTCCTGACTTTC. It is translated as CAEGGGVSGANVLTF.

The chain is built from TRBV7-6 and TRBJ2-7, with D hard to call. The CDR3 length is 12 residues. The V and J ends lost 0 bases and 5 bases respectively, with 5 bases between them. Germline V gene data show CDR1 as SGHVS and CDR2 as FNYEAQ. Here the CDR3 DNA reads TGTGCCAGCAGCTTAGCTTCCGACGAGCAGTACTTC. Amino acids: CASSLASDEQYF.

V gene TRBV11-3 combines with J gene TRBJ2-7, with D perhaps matching TRBD1 (5 bases). V gave up 1 base and J gave up 11 bases, with 15 bases separating them. This CDR3 contains 13 residues. Germline lookup yields CDR1 SGHNT and CDR2 YENEEA. The DNA for the CDR3 is TGTGCCAGCAGCTTAGGGGATGGGGCCTCGGAGTACTTC. Its translation: CASSLGDGASEYF.

The rearrangement links TRBV7-9 to TRBJ1-2, with 7 positions matching TRBD1. With 0 bases clipped from V and 8 bases from J, the junction kept 6 bases outside the gene matches. CDR1 SEHNR and CDR2 FQNEAQ come from the germline V gene (reference sequence). This CDR3 region has 14 residues. The CDR3 protein is CASSLAGTEGGYTF. CDR3 bases: TGTGCCAGCAGCTTAGCGGGGACAGAGGGCGGCTACACCTTC.

This sequence joins TRBV28 and TRBJ2-4; tentatively, D is TRBD1 (7 bases). Germline-derived CDR1 and CDR2 are MDHEN and SYDVKM. V lost 5 bases and J lost 0, with 14 bases in between. CDR3 length: 16 amino acids. This CDR3 reads CASSAGQPIAKNIQYF. The CDR3 DNA follows: TGTGCCAGCAGTGCGGGACAGCCGATAGCCAAAAACATTCAGTACTTC.

The chain links TRBV11-1 to TRBJ2-1; 7 bases are shared with TRBD1. Germline trimming cut 5 bases from V and 6 bases from J; bases unmatched to any gene: 10. This CDR3 comprises 15 residues. Looked up from germline, CDR1 is SGHAT and CDR2 is FQDESV (reference sequence). This CDR3 reads CASSIRAAGGNEQFF. Written as DNA, the CDR3 is TGTGCCAGCAGCATCCGGGCTGCAGGGGGCAATGAGCAGTTCTTC.